The 24 T cell receptor beta chains below all came from one sample that was sequenced in a study of blood T cell repertoires in COVID-19. The protocol was immunoSEQ multiplex PCR, while the TCRdb copy is restricted to in-frame clones and leaves out a portion. The table includes about 300,000 clones, roughly 90% detected once. The sequencing sample was made of peripheral blood. The receptor set was obtained from a man aged 35-49 years with acute or convalescent COVID-19.

This clone came up once. The genes are TRBV5-5 and TRBJ2-6; TRBD1 matches 7 bases. Trimming cost V 0 bases and J 0 bases; bases outside gene matches: 6. The CDR3 contains 18 residues. Per the germline V gene, CDR1 is SGHKS and CDR2 is YYEKEE (reference sequence). CDR3 nucleotides: TGTGCCAGCAGCTTGGGAGGGACAGTCTTCTCTGGGGCCAACGTCCTGACTTTC. This sequence encodes CASSLGGTVFSGANVLTF.

This clone has just one count. The chain has TRBV10-3 and TRBJ1-6, with a possible D match to TRBD1 (6 bases). This CDR3 is built from 15 residues. Germline values: CDR1 ENHRY, CDR2 SYGVKD. The V and J ends lost 9 bases and 3 bases respectively, with 15 bases between them. The CDR3 sequence: CAIPAGDNYNSPLHF. CDR3 bases: TGTGCCATTCCAGCAGGGGATAACTATAATTCACCCCTCCACTTT.

The chain is built from TRBV27 and TRBJ1-2; D is possibly TRBD1 (6 bases). V was shortened by 6 bases and J by 7 bases, with 18 bases between the two germline ends. This CDR3 is built from 14 residues. Per germline, CDR1 MNHEY and CDR2 SMNVEV (reference sequence). CDR3 sequence: CASRGTATGFGYTF. The CDR3 DNA sequence: TGTGCCAGCAGGGGTACAGCAACAGGGTTTGGCTACACCTTC.

Remarks on this clone: A junction boundary mismatches the germline segment, possibly from a read error. The V call is TRBV6-5, the J call TRBJ1-2; possibly TRBD1 for D (6 bases). The germline CDR1 and CDR2 sequences are MNHEY and SVGAGI. This CDR3 region has 14 residues. CDR3 region: CASNYGRGDYGYTF. The CDR3 DNA reads as TGTGCCAGCAATTACGGGAGGGGGGACTATGGCTACACCTTC.

The rearrangement uses TRBV12-3 or TRBV12-4 and TRBJ2-4; TRBD2 matches at 7 bases. CDR3 size: 13 residues. The junction had 3 bases not matched to a gene; V was cut back by 2 bases and J by 8 bases. The CDR3 DNA sequence: TGTGCCAGCAGTTTACGGGGGGTAGACATTCAGTACTTC. This gives the protein CASSLRGVDIQYF.

CDR3 DNA sequence: TGTGCCAGCAGCCAAGGGGACAGGGGGGGACGTGGCTACACCTTC. Residues: CASSQGDRGGRGYTF. The rearrangement links TRBV3-1 (or the pseudogene TRBV3-2) to TRBJ1-2; 11 bases are shared with TRBD1. CDR1 and CDR2 (germline): LGHDT, YNNKEL (reference sequence). The CDR3 runs 15 residues. V dropped 1 base and J dropped 7; count of bases not matched to a gene: 5.

The genes are TRBV5-4 and TRBJ2-1; D perhaps matches TRBD2 (5 bases). Germline loops: CDR1 SGHNT, CDR2 YYREEE (reference sequence). CDR3 length: 15 amino acids. Trimming pared 4 bases from V and 4 bases from J, leaving 15 bases between. CDR3 residues: CASSRGGPVYNEQFF. The CDR3 DNA is TGTGCCAGCAGCCGGGGTGGGCCCGTATACAATGAGCAGTTCTTC.

This chain connects TRBV5-1 to TRBJ2-7; 7 nucleotides align to TRBD1. The junction had 11 bases not matched to a gene; V was cut back by 4 bases and J by 4 bases. The CDR3 loop spans 15 amino acids. In germline, CDR1 is SGHRS, CDR2 YFSETQ. In nucleotides, the CDR3 is TGCGCCAGCAGCAGGACTCCGGGACAGCAATACGAGCAGTACTTC. Protein product: CASSRTPGQQYEQYF.

This rearrangement joins TRBV6-1 to TRBJ2-6; possible D gene TRBD2, 6 bases. Germline V gene data show CDR1 as MNHNS and CDR2 as SASEGT. The CDR3 length is 16 residues. Between the trimmed V and J ends, which lost 3 bases and 2 bases, there was a span of 11 bases. The CDR3 loop is CASSESSGAGANVLTF. The DNA for the CDR3 is TGTGCCAGCAGTGAGAGTTCGGGGGCTGGGGCCAACGTCCTGACTTTC.

This chain uses TRBV2 with TRBJ2-2, with a possible D match to TRBD2 (6 bases). This CDR3 comprises 13 residues. Germline lookup yields CDR1 SNHLY and CDR2 FYNNEI. V lost 6 bases and J lost 3, with 8 bases in between. The CDR3 spells CASRGLYTGELFF. In DNA form, the CDR3 reads TGTGCCAGCAGGGGACTGTACACCGGGGAGCTGTTTTTT.

This chain uses TRBV6-5 with TRBJ1-3; D uncertain. CDR3 size: 15 residues. Germline V gives CDR1 MNHEY, CDR2 SVGAGI. V dropped 3 bases and J dropped 4 bases, with 13 bases sitting between them. CDR3 DNA sequence: TGTGCCAGCAGTTATGGGAGTTCAACCGGAAACACCATATATTTT. Its translation: CASSYGSSTGNTIYF.

This clone was counted a few times. V gene TRBV27 combines with J gene TRBJ2-7; 7 bases map to TRBD2. V shed 6 bases, J shed 2 bases, and the junction held 13 bases outside the gene matches. The CDR3 spans 16 residues. CDR1 MNHEY and CDR2 SMNVEV come from the germline V gene (reference sequence). The CDR3 reads CASRPLGRDLTYEQYF. Here the CDR3 DNA reads TGTGCCAGCAGACCCCTGGGGAGGGACCTAACCTACGAGCAGTACTTC.

CDR3 in DNA: TGCGCCAGCAGTTCGTATCCCCGGGGCACAGATACGCAGTATTTT. It is translated as CASSSYPRGTDTQYF. The chain has TRBV5-1 and TRBJ2-3; D gene uncertain. Germline-derived CDR1 and CDR2 are SGHRS and YFSETQ. The CDR3 is 15 amino acids. Trimming shortened V by 5 bases and J by 1 base, and 14 bases separated the two germline ends.

On this clone: At the DNA level, this CDR3 is encoded by other sequences in the same sample as well. The rearrangement links TRBV12-3 or TRBV12-4 to TRBJ1-2; maybe TRBD1 (6 bases). This CDR3 spans 13 amino acids. V was clipped by 5 bases and J by 1 base, with 8 bases between them. The CDR3 region is CASSPDSNYGYTF. CDR3 sequence (DNA): TGTGCCAGCAGTCCGGACAGTAACTATGGCTACACCTTC.

This clone has only a few counts. V gene TRBV6-5 combines with J gene TRBJ1-4; D may be TRBD1 (5 bases). Per germline, CDR1 MNHEY and CDR2 SVGAGI. This CDR3 is built from 15 residues. Trimming pared 2 bases from V and 7 bases from J, leaving 14 bases between. CDR3 nucleotide sequence: TGTGCCAGCAGTTACGGCCAGGGTGTGGGTGAAAAACTGTTTTTT. Translation gives CASSYGQGVGEKLFF.

The J gene is TRBJ2-7, the V gene TRBV19; TRBD1 aligns across 9 bases. CDR3 length: 14 residues. Trimming at V came to 11 bases and at J to 7 bases, leaving 15 bases not matched to a gene. Germline CDR1 LNHDA, CDR2 SQIVND (reference sequence). This chain's CDR3 is CASVGGTGSREQYF. CDR3 DNA sequence: TGTGCCTCAGTAGGGGGGACAGGGAGTAGGGAGCAGTACTTC.

In its sample, this clone was seen once. This rearrangement joins TRBV6-1 to TRBJ1-2; perhaps TRBD1 as D (5 bases). The CDR3 has 15 amino acids. V dropped 1 base and J dropped 7 bases, with 16 bases sitting between them. CDR1 is MNHNS, CDR2 SASEGT, per germline. The CDR3 nucleotides are TGTGCCAGCAGTGAAGGCAGGGCCCTGCCCCCTGGCTACACCTTC. It yields the protein CASSEGRALPPGYTF.

The chain recombines TRBV7-2 with TRBJ2-2; 8 bases are shared with TRBD2. The CDR3 consists of 15 residues. Germline V gives CDR1 SGHTA, CDR2 FQGNSA. Trimming removed 5 bases from V and 5 bases from J; junction bases left unmatched: 7. This CDR3 reads CASSPSRGGTGELFF. CDR3 sequence (DNA): TGTGCCAGCAGCCCCAGTCGGGGGGGGACCGGGGAGCTGTTTTTT.

V usage is TRBV12-5 and J usage is TRBJ2-1, with TRBD1 identical over 7 bases. The CDR3 contains 14 residues. The germline V gene encodes CDR1 LGHNT and CDR2 FRNRAP. V was clipped by 5 bases and J by 5 bases; unmatched bases: 6. The CDR3 DNA follows: TGTGCTAGTGGTCCCGGGACAGTCGACAATGAGCAGTTCTTC. This sequence encodes CASGPGTVDNEQFF. Full variable domain (outside the CDR3, taken from reference TRBV12-5 and TRBJ2-1): DARVTQTPRHKVTEMGQEVTMRCQPILGHNTVFWYRQTMMQGLELLAYFRNRAPLDDSGMPKDRFSAEMPDATLATLKIQPSEPRDSAVYFCASGPGTVDNEQFFGPGTRLTVL.

This rearrangement joins TRBV25-1 to TRBJ2-1, with 8 nucleotides matching TRBD2. CDR1 is MGHDK, CDR2 SYGVNS, per germline. V shed 4 bases, J shed 4 bases, and the junction held 6 bases outside the gene matches. The CDR3 is 15 amino acids. The CDR3 reads CASSGSAGGYNEQFF. The DNA for the CDR3 is TGTGCCAGCAGTGGGTCTGCGGGGGGATACAATGAGCAGTTCTTC.

The chain is built from TRBV5-6 and TRBJ1-1, with 7 bases matching TRBD1. This CDR3 is built from 13 residues. J was trimmed by 5 bases and V by 2 bases; bases with no gene match: 3. The germline V gene encodes CDR1 SGHDT and CDR2 YYEEEE. CDR3 in DNA: TGTGCCAGCAGCTTTTTGACAGGGACTGAAGCTTTCTTT. It specifies CASSFLTGTEAFF.

The CDR3 bases are TGTGCCAGTAGTATAGATTTCCACAGAAGTAATTCACCCCTCCACTTT. Its translation: CASSIDFHRSNSPLHF. The chain employs TRBV19 and TRBJ1-6; unclear D gene. Germline CDR1 and CDR2: LNHDA and SQIVND (reference sequence). The CDR3 has 16 amino acids. Trimming cost V 0 bases and J 6 bases, with 12 bases left between them.

V usage is TRBV4-2 and J usage is TRBJ2-2; tentatively, D is TRBD2 (6 bases). The CDR3 extends over 15 amino acids. The V gene's germline CDR1 is LGHNA and CDR2 YNFKEQ. The ends were cut back, 3 bases at V and 3 bases at J, with 11 bases in the middle. CDR3: CASSQRDSDTGELFF. CDR3 nucleotide sequence: TGTGCCAGCAGCCAGCGGGACTCAGACACCGGGGAGCTGTTTTTT.

The chain joins TRBV5-8 to TRBJ2-1; unclear D gene. Germline CDR1 and CDR2: SGHTS and YDEGEE. CDR3 length equals 15 residues. Trimming removed 0 bases at V and 3 bases at J, with 10 bases between. The CDR3 reads CASSLGGMLYNEQFF. The DNA for the CDR3 is TGTGCCAGCAGCTTGGGAGGTATGCTCTACAATGAGCAGTTCTTC.